This section outlines one T cell receptor (beta chain) sequence together with its context. The specificity of this receptor is unknown. Base-call qualities are not available, and no considerably larger clone is one nucleotide away. From each donor, a single peripheral blood sample of 95 to 150 mL on average was drawn into heparinised tubes. A BD FACSAria II was used to sort naive, central memory, regulatory and stem cell-like memory CD4+ T cells with a panel that included CD45RO, CCR7, CD25, CD127, CD95 and CD27. All sorted populations exceeded 95% purity. Right away, PBMCs were isolated by Lymphoprep density gradient centrifugation and were stained directly, with no culture step. To minimize batch effects, samples were stained and sorted in pairs, one healthy donor with one patient per experiment. This specimen comes from a study of beta chain features in type 1 diabetes (dated by TCRdb to 2017 to 2018). Study-wide context: No differences in mean age, gender distribution, total cell number or subset yield were found between patients and healthy donors. A total of approximately 100 million sorted cells were examined across all samples, and the number of cells per subset was strongly correlated with RNA yield. In the study, TCRB repertoires of sorted circulating CD4+ T cell subsets from recently diagnosed type 1 diabetes patients were compared with those of matched healthy donors. Regulatory and stem cell-like memory subsets were obtained from only 8 patients and roughly 8 healthy donors, while naive and central memory subsets were obtained from all 28 donors. The investigation overall reported the following: In all four CD4+ subsets, TCRB CDR3 length was moderately but significantly shorter in type 1 diabetes patients. Because small numbers of individuals were included in the HLA sub-analyses, any influence of HLA type on TCRB rearrangement was left unresolved. Patients with type 1 diabetes made fewer insertions and deleted more nucleotides at VDJ recombination sites, implying thymic rearrangement abnormalities. The naive, central memory and regulatory TCRB repertoires appeared to resemble one another more closely among patients than among healthy donors. Shorter templates might be favored by PCR, yet because patient and control samples were amplified and corrected together, any such skew would affect both groups equally. Because cDNA was sequenced instead of genomic DNA, highly expressing activated cells could be over-represented, though the groups showed no difference in activation or CD3 levels.

CDR1 is given as SGHTA and CDR2 as FQGNSA, both from the germline V gene. From cysteine to phenylalanine, the CDR3 is 16 amino acids long. Only the CDR3 DNA is retained, 48 bases long and in frame from the first base. Unmatched junction bases come to 5, with V trimmed by 1 base and J by 5 bases. All of the isolated RNA was reverse transcribed with the High Capacity cDNA Reverse Transcription Kit, so expressed TCRB transcripts were sequenced. Deep immunoSEQ sequencing was performed on naive, central memory and regulatory T cell samples, with an average of about 3.57 million total reads per sample. After sorted cells were lysed in RLT buffer, RNA was extracted with DNase-treated RNeasy Micro or Mini kits, with the choice depending on cell number. To prevent cross-contamination, each cell subset was processed individually, whereas patient and healthy donor samples were processed jointly. TCRB sequences were amplified from cDNA with the immunoSEQ multiplex PCR, producing 87-bp fragments spanning the CDR3 region. Sequencing of the amplicons was performed on the Illumina HiSeq platform. Per the authors' processing: Synthetic template baselines were used to correct PCR bias computationally, reads within Hamming distance 2 were collapsed together, and singletons that could not be merged were discarded. By aligning reads against IMGT, V, D and J genes, CDR3 length, and insertions or deletions at six rearrangement sites were assigned. Within each subset, clonotype counts were normalized to sorted cell number, and only after that were true diversity and Gini coefficients computed with the tcR R package. The overlap coefficient, calculated on TCRB nucleotide sequences, was used to quantify repertoire sharing. Out-of-frame TCRB sequences from naive cells were analyzed to stand in for the pre-selection repertoire. TCRdb re-hosts the immuneACCESS table, in-frame sequences only. Its copies lack some clones; in the studies checked, an unresolved V gene accounts for under half of them, and the cause for the rest is not known. Clonal size and the V and J genes are those of that table, whereas D and trimming came from the DNA. The sample table contains about 250,000 clones; only one count was recorded for 14% of them. The ten largest account for around 0.03% of the sample.

The source of this sequence is a woman in her thirties or forties in good health. The receptor chain draws on TRBV7-2 and TRBJ2-2; 9 of the junction bases match TRBD2. Sequencing input: naive CD4+ T cells from blood. What this sample's cell subset or site label stands for: true naive CD4+ T cells. DNA sequence: TGTGCCAGCAGCTTAGGGCGGGGGGGCGTAACCGGGGAGCTGTTTTTT. This sequence encodes CASSLGRGGVTGELFF.